These T cell receptor beta chains were read from a single sample in a study of blood T cells in healthy people across ages. Via MiXCR, TCRdb re-called the 5' RACE reads, giving one row per CDR3 protein. The sample consists of 850,000 or so distinct CDR3 sequences, less than 35% of them appearing once. The sample taken for sequencing was blood. The receptors originated from a woman aged 80 or older in good health. Both conserved end residues are part of each CDR3. D genes are given only for firm matches. Rows give clone size only sometimes, using once, few, many, or a class for an expanded clone.

V,size,J,D,CDR3,DNA
TRBV5-1,.,TRBJ2-5,.,CASSLAPGGQETQYF,TGCGCCAGCAGCTTGGCGCCTGGCGGACAAGAGACCCAGTACTTC
TRBV9,.,TRBJ2-1,TRBD2,CASSAQERAGLAGIKQFF,TGTGCCAGCAGCGCCCAAGAAAGGGCGGGACTAGCGGGGATTAAGCAGTTCTTC
TRBV7-2,many,TRBJ2-7,.,CASSQFDEQYF,TGTGCCAGCAGCCAATTCGACGAGCAGTACTTC
TRBV21-1,few,TRBJ1-5,.,CASSKVRRTMSNQPQHF,TGTGCCAGCAGCAAAGTGCGTCGGACAATGAGCAATCAGCCCCAGCATTTT
TRBV12-3/TRBV12-4,many,TRBJ2-3,TRBD1,CASGQAGTGDITDTQYF,TGTGCCAGCGGCCAGGCCGGGACAGGGGATATCACAGATACGCAGTATTTT
TRBV6-1,many,TRBJ2-5,TRBD1,CASSRTRPGTGGSLETQYF,TGTGCCAGCAGTAGAACTAGACCCGGGACAGGGGGCTCCTTGGAGACCCAGTACTTC
TRBV6-5,.,TRBJ1-1,.,CASSYSTGRDAFF,TGTGCCAGCAGTTACTCGACGGGCAGGGACGCTTTCTTT
TRBV27,.,TRBJ2-7,TRBD1,CASSTGQVSEPYEQYF,TGTGCCAGCAGTACCGGACAGGTCTCCGAACCCTACGAGCAGTACTTC
TRBV20-1,many,TRBJ2-3,.,CSVVRTDTQYF,TGCAGTGTAGTGCGCACAGATACGCAGTATTTT
TRBV4-3,many,TRBJ1-6,.,CASSQDRGYRAPLHF,TGCGCCAGCAGCCAAGACCGGGGCTATCGGGCACCCCTCCACTTT
TRBV7-2,many,TRBJ2-3,.,CASSSGSTDTQYF,TGTGCCAGCAGTTCGGGGAGCACAGATACGCAGTATTTT